A single sample is the source of the 19 T cell receptor beta chains below, sequenced in a study of cytomegalovirus exposure and HLA in healthy donors. The protocol was immunoSEQ multiplex PCR, while the TCRdb copy is restricted to in-frame clones and leaves out a portion. The table lists about 64,000 clones, roughly 89% of them singletons. What was sequenced was PBMCs. These receptor sequences come from a woman younger than 35 in good health and CMV-seronegative.

The V gene is TRBV30, the J gene TRBJ1-4; TRBD1 matches 7 bases. V shed 6 bases, J shed 2 bases, and the junction held 6 bases outside the gene matches. This CDR3 has 14 residues. CDR1 and CDR2 (germline): GTSNPN, SVGIG (reference sequence). The CDR3: CACTGARTNEKLFF. CDR3 in DNA: TGTGCCTGCACAGGGGCTAGGACTAATGAAAAACTGTTTTTT.

This chain's CDR3 is CASSPGEQYNEQFF. DNA of the CDR3: TGTGCCAGCTCCCCGGGGGAACAATACAATGAGCAGTTCTTC. The V and J genes are TRBV18 and TRBJ2-1; perhaps TRBD2 as D (6 bases). The CDR3 is made up of 14 amino acids. Germline-derived CDR1 and CDR2 are KGHSH and LQKENI. Trimming shortened V by 6 bases and J by 4 bases, and 13 bases separated the two germline ends.

The chain combines TRBV6-5 with TRBJ1-2, with 7 bases fitting TRBD1. Trimming removed 5 bases from V and 4 bases from J; junction bases left unmatched: 10. The CDR3 has 15 residues. Germline CDR1 is MNHEY and CDR2 is SVGAGI. The CDR3 bases are TGTGCCAGCAGTACATTTGACAGGGCGGGCTATGGCTACACCTTC. Protein sequence: CASSTFDRAGYGYTF.

The V gene is TRBV15, the J gene TRBJ1-2; perhaps TRBD1 as D (5 bases). This CDR3 contains 14 residues. The V end lost 3 bases, the J end lost 4 bases, and 12 bases lay between the germline ends. Germline assignment: CDR1 LNHNV and CDR2 YYDKDF (reference sequence). This chain's CDR3 is CATSSGRVSYGYTF. In DNA, the CDR3 is TGTGCCACCAGCAGCGGCAGGGTTTCCTATGGCTACACCTTC.

Only one count was recorded for this clone. The genes are TRBV5-1 and TRBJ2-1; TRBD2 agrees at 7 bases. The CDR3 totals 12 residues. The V gene's germline CDR1 is SGHRS and CDR2 YFSETQ. Trimming at V came to 6 bases and at J to 7 bases, leaving 4 bases not matched to a gene. CDR3 amino acids: CASTGGGNEQFF. Here the CDR3 DNA reads TGCGCCAGCACAGGCGGGGGTAATGAGCAGTTCTTC.

The chain recombines TRBV5-1 with TRBJ2-1; 11 nucleotides agree with TRBD2. CDR1 is SGHRS, CDR2 YFSETQ, per germline. The CDR3 is 15 amino acids. V was pared by 0 bases and J by 10 bases, with 6 bases of the junction left unmatched. This chain's CDR3 is CASSLDGLAGGEQFF. The CDR3, as DNA: TGCGCCAGCAGCTTGGATGGCCTAGCGGGGGGAGAGCAGTTCTTC.

The gene calls are TRBV9 and TRBJ1-5; TRBD1 matches at 8 bases. Per the germline V gene, CDR1 is SGDLS and CDR2 is YYNGEE. Trimming cost V 2 bases and J 4 bases; bases outside gene matches: 5. The CDR3 loop spans 15 amino acids. CDR3 bases: TGTGCCAGCAGCGTTGGACAGGGCAATAATCAGCCCCAGCATTTT. It is translated as CASSVGQGNNQPQHF.

The rearrangement links TRBV28 to TRBJ1-3; D is uncertain. There are 15 residues in the CDR3. Germline CDR1 and CDR2: MDHEN and SYDVKM. V was shortened by 6 bases and J by 2 bases, with 14 bases between the two germline ends. The CDR3 region has the DNA TGTGCCAGCAGCGCGGTTTCTTATGCTGGAAACACCATATATTTT. Its translation is CASSAVSYAGNTIYF.

The chain is built from TRBV7-2 and TRBJ1-5; TRBD1 is a possible D gene (5 bases). With 5 bases removed from V and 1 base from J, the gap between germline ends came to 9 bases. CDR1 SGHTA and CDR2 FQGNSA come from the germline V gene. The CDR3 totals 14 residues. The CDR3 reads CASSPRGSNQPQHF. The CDR3 coding sequence is TGTGCCAGCAGCCCGCGGGGGAGCAATCAGCCCCAGCATTTT.

The V gene is TRBV19, the J gene TRBJ2-5; 8 bases map to TRBD2. The germline CDR1 and CDR2 sequences are LNHDA and SQIVND (reference sequence). The CDR3 is 15 amino acids. J lost 5 bases, V lost 3 bases, and 8 bases had no gene match. The CDR3 loop reads CASSIFGGDGETQYF. CDR3 nucleotide sequence: TGTGCCAGTAGTATTTTCGGGGGGGATGGGGAGACCCAGTACTTC. Together with reference TRBV19 and TRBJ2-5, the CDR3 gives the full variable domain: DGGITQSPKYLFRKEGQNVTLSCEQNLNHDAMYWYRQDPGQGLRLIYYSQIVNDFQKGDIAEGYSVSREKKESFPLTVTSAQKNPTAFYLCASSIFGGDGETQYFGPGTRLLVL.

This rearrangement joins TRBV5-6 to TRBJ2-7; D gene ambiguous. Per germline, CDR1 SGHDT and CDR2 YYEEEE. Trimming shortened V by 3 bases and J by 0 bases, and 10 bases separated the two germline ends. The CDR3 is 14 residues long. CDR3 protein: CASSWSPSSYEQYF. In DNA form, the CDR3 reads TGTGCCAGCAGCTGGTCGCCTAGCTCCTACGAGCAGTACTTC. The whole variable domain, filled in from reference TRBV5-6 and TRBJ2-7, reads DAGVTQSPTHLIKTRGQQVTLRCSPKSGHDTVSWYQQALGQGPQFIFQYYEEEERQRGNFPDRFSGHQFPNYSSELNVNALLLGDSALYLCASSWSPSSYEQYFGPGTRLTVT.

This chain links TRBV5-1 with TRBJ2-7, with 7 bases fitting TRBD1. The CDR3 loop spans 14 amino acids. The germline gives CDR1 SGHRS, CDR2 YFSETQ. Trimming took 6 bases from V and 0 from J; bases not matched to a gene: 6. The DNA of the CDR3 is TGCGCCAGCACCTTACAGGGGAGCTCCTACGAGCAGTACTTC. It encodes CASTLQGSSYEQYF.

V is TRBV7-9 and J is TRBJ1-4; TRBD1 aligns across 7 bases. The CDR3 is 16 amino acids. V shed 8 bases and J 7 bases; nucleotides not matched to a gene: 16. Per germline, CDR1 SEHNR and CDR2 FQNEAQ (reference sequence). The CDR3 reads CASLSGTVLFPEKLFF. The CDR3 coding sequence is TGTGCCAGCCTATCCGGGACAGTGTTATTCCCTGAAAAACTGTTTTTT.

This chain joins TRBV5-4 and TRBJ2-3; D gene unclear. Germline V gene sequence: CDR1 SGHNT, CDR2 YYREEE (reference sequence). CDR3 length equals 13 residues. Trimming left V 4 bases short and J 3 bases short, with 9 bases between. This chain's CDR3 is CASSTKTTDTQYF. The CDR3 DNA is TGTGCCAGCAGCACAAAGACTACAGATACGCAGTATTTT. Together with reference TRBV5-4 and TRBJ2-3, the CDR3 gives the full variable domain: ETGVTQSPTHLIKTRGQQVTLRCSSQSGHNTVSWYQQALGQGPQFIFQYYREEENGRGNFPPRFSGLQFPNYSSELNVNALELDDSALYLCASSTKTTDTQYFGPGTRLTVL.

This clone was seen a single time. The chain joins TRBV19 to TRBJ2-3; 7 nucleotides line up with TRBD2. This CDR3 contains 13 residues. V dropped 3 bases and J dropped 6; count of bases not matched to a gene: 3. Germline values: CDR1 LNHDA, CDR2 SQIVND (reference sequence). The CDR3 bases are TGTGCCAGTAGTATGGGTAGCGGGGATACGCAGTATTTT. It translates to CASSMGSGDTQYF.

The J gene is TRBJ2-7, the V gene TRBV7-9, with 8 bases aligning to TRBD2. V lost 4 bases and J lost 4; bases outside the gene matches: 15. CDR1 is SEHNR, CDR2 FQNEAQ, per germline (reference sequence). This CDR3 region has 17 residues. The CDR3 reads CASSSTSPGLVVYEQYF. The CDR3 nucleotides are TGTGCCAGCAGCTCCACCTCGCCGGGACTAGTTGTATACGAGCAGTACTTC.

The chain carries TRBV7-8 and TRBJ2-1, with TRBD1 as a possible D gene (6 bases). V was trimmed by 5 bases and J by 5 bases, leaving 10 bases between them. CDR3 length: 13 amino acids. Germline V gives CDR1 SGHVS, CDR2 FQNEAQ. CDR3 amino acids: CASSASGDNEQFF. The CDR3 coding sequence is TGTGCCAGCAGCGCGTCAGGGGACAATGAGCAGTTCTTC.

The chain joins TRBV7-3 to TRBJ2-3; 8 nucleotides line up with TRBD2. J lost 4 bases, V lost 5 bases, and 5 bases had no gene match. CDR1 is SGHTA, CDR2 FQGTGA, per germline. CDR3 length: 14 amino acids. The CDR3 DNA reads as TGTGCCAGCAGCGCCGGGGGGGCCGCAGATACGCAGTATTTT. It specifies CASSAGGAADTQYF. The variable domain in full, completed from reference TRBV7-3 and TRBJ2-3, reads GAGVSQTPSNKVTEKGKYVELRCDPISGHTALYWYRQSLGQGPEFLIYFQGTGAADDSGLPNDRFFAVRPEGSVSTLKIQRTERGDSAVYLCASSAGGAADTQYFGPGTRLTVL.

This CDR3 is CASSLGTSGKYNEQFF. CDR3 bases: TGCGCCAGCAGCTTGGGGACTAGCGGGAAATACAATGAGCAGTTCTTC. The V call is TRBV5-1, the J call TRBJ2-1; 12 nucleotides align to TRBD2. The CDR3 has 16 amino acids. V lost 0 bases to trimming and J lost 4 bases; unmatched junction nucleotides: 2. Germline lookup yields CDR1 SGHRS and CDR2 YFSETQ.